These 3 T cell receptor beta chains came from one sample sequenced in a study of OX40 agonist ivuxolimab in advanced cancers. Measured with immunoSEQ multiplex PCR; TCRdb has only the in-frame clones, and not every one. Of just under 65,000 clones listed, around 87% were seen once; the top ten hold under 14%. Sequences were derived from CD4+ or CD8+ T cells sorted from blood, sampled in a trial of the OX40 agonist ivuxolimab. The receptors were gathered from an adult with an advanced solid tumor such as melanoma, head and neck, liver or kidney cancer.

This clone is a singleton in its sample. CDR3 loop: CASSPRENTGELFF. CDR3 DNA: TGTGCCAGCTCACCCCGGGAAAACACCGGGGAGCTGTTTTTT. The chain is built from TRBV18 and TRBJ2-2, with D possibly matching TRBD2 (5 bases). Per germline, CDR1 KGHSH and CDR2 LQKENI. With 3 bases removed from V and 2 bases from J, the gap between germline ends came to 7 bases. CDR3 length: 14 amino acids.

This chain connects TRBV5-1 to TRBJ2-1; weak D call: TRBD1 (6 bases). Trimming shortened V by 0 bases and J by 7 bases, and 11 bases separated the two germline ends. The CDR3 is made up of 14 amino acids. From germline, CDR1 is SGHRS and CDR2 YFSETQ. As DNA, the CDR3 is TGCGCCAGCAGCTTGGCGACAGGTCTGAATGAGCAGTTCTTC. It encodes CASSLATGLNEQFF.

V gene TRBV15 combines with J gene TRBJ1-1; no reliable D call. Trimming stripped 5 bases from V and 0 bases from J, with 7 bases between. In germline, CDR1 is LNHNV, CDR2 YYDKDF (reference sequence). This CDR3 has 13 residues. The CDR3 bases are TGTGCCACCAGCTTACGGATGAACACTGAAGCTTTCTTT. Amino acid sequence: CATSLRMNTEAFF.